This is a list of T cell receptor beta chains from one sample in a study of T cells in Graves' hyperthyroidism and ophthalmopathy. TCRdb re-derived calls from the multiplex PCR reads in MiXCR, one entry per CDR3 protein. The sample consists of about 480,000 distinct CDR3 sequences, about 20% of them appearing once. Sequenced: blood. The receptors originated from a woman in her seventies with Graves' ophthalmopathy. The CDR3 runs from the conserved cysteine through the conserved F or W. The D gene is left open where the match is weak. Clone size, where shown, is once, few, many, or a class for clones that have expanded.

clone size	J gene	V gene	D gene	CDR3 protein	CDR3 DNA
few	TRBJ2-7	TRBV5-1	TRBD2	CASSSPGGEQYF	TGCGCCAGCAGCTCTCCGGGGGGCGAGCAGTACTTC
-	TRBJ2-7	TRBV19	-	CARHLGTARGQYF	TGTGCCAGACACCTCGGGACTGCTCGGGGGCAGTACTTC
-	TRBJ1-2	TRBV3-1	-	CASSQDSQGIYGYTF	TGTGCCAGCAGCCAAGATTCTCAAGGGATCTATGGCTACACCTTC
few	TRBJ1-2	TRBV12-5	-	CASGPSTSDKGLGGYTF	TGTGCTAGTGGTCCGTCGACATCGGACAAGGGCTTGGGTGGCTACACCTTC
many	TRBJ1-1	TRBV6-6	-	CASSYSAKNTEAFF	TGTGCCAGCAGTTACTCGGCTAAGAACACTGAAGCTTTCTTT
-	TRBJ2-1	TRBV19	TRBD2	CASMGTRGSNEQFF	TGTGCCAGTATGGGGACTAGAGGGAGCAATGAGCAGTTCTTC
many	TRBJ2-3	TRBV6-1	-	CASSLTGTPKGDTQYF	TGTGCCAGCAGTTTGACCGGGACCCCTAAGGGAGATACGCAGTATTTT
-	TRBJ1-1	TRBV10-3	TRBD1	CAISRTGKGDTEAFF	TGTGCCATCAGTCGGACAGGTAAGGGGGACACTGAAGCTTTCTTT
few	TRBJ2-7	TRBV28	-	CASSLGIRGVEQYF	TGTGCCAGCAGTTTGGGGATTCGGGGAGTTGAGCAGTACTTC
few	TRBJ2-7	TRBV6-1	-	CAIPGRMQGGYEQYF	TGTGCCATCCCCGGACGAATGCAGGGGGGCTACGAGCAGTACTTC
many	TRBJ1-1	TRBV6-6	-	CASSYSTVNTEAFF	TGTGCCAGCAGTTACTCGACTGTAAACACTGAAGCTTTCTTT
-	TRBJ1-2	TRBV6-1	TRBD1	CASSTPPYRGANGYTF	TGTGCCAGCAGTACCCCACCCTACAGGGGCGCAAATGGCTACACCTTC
few	TRBJ2-7	TRBV20-1	-	CSAEALYEQYF	TGCAGTGCTGAGGCACTCTACGAGCAGTACTTC
once	TRBJ1-2	TRBV5-4	TRBD1	CASSRKGQIVYGYTF	TGTGCCAGCAGCCGAAAGGGACAGATCGTCTATGGCTACACCTTC
-	TRBJ2-1	TRBV3-1	-	CASSQDVSNWDGAYNEQFF	TGCGCCAGCAGCCAAGATGTTTCTAATTGGGACGGCGCCTACAATGAGCAGTTCTTC
-	TRBJ1-1	TRBV3-1	-	CASSQDSLTEAFF	TGTGCCAGCAGCCAAGATAGCCTCACTGAAGCTTTCTTT
-	TRBJ2-7	TRBV7-9	TRBD1	CASSNGQDYEQYF	TGTGCCAGCAGCAATGGACAGGACTACGAGCAGTACTTC
many	TRBJ2-1	TRBV7-2	-	CASSPFVGLNEQFF	TGTGCCAGCAGCCCTTTCGTGGGGCTTAATGAGCAGTTCTTC
-	TRBJ2-1	TRBV24-1	-	CATSGNRVRFEQFF	TGTGCCACCAGTGGAAACAGGGTAAGGTTTGAGCAGTTCTTC
-	TRBJ2-7	TRBV5-1	-	CASSADFRGGYEQYF	TGCGCCAGCAGCGCTGACTTCCGGGGAGGATACGAGCAGTACTTC
-	TRBJ2-5	TRBV9	-	CASSAGVQETQYF	TGTGCCAGCAGCGCAGGGGTCCAAGAGACCCAGTACTTC
-	TRBJ1-5	TRBV19	-	CASSIQGSNQPQHF	TGTGCCAGTAGTATACAGGGGAGCAATCAGCCCCAGCATTTT
few	TRBJ2-5	TRBV7-2	-	CASSLIPETQYF	TGTGCCAGCAGCTTAATCCCGGAGACCCAGTACTTC
-	TRBJ2-3	TRBV7-6	TRBD2	CASSSTSGAGTDTQYF	TGTGCCAGCAGCTCAACTAGCGGAGCGGGCACAGATACGCAGTATTTT
-	TRBJ1-4	TRBV3-1	-	CASSQDPGYARGEKLFF	TGTGCCAGCAGCCAAGATCCCGGGTATGCGCGGGGCGAAAAACTGTTTTTT
few	TRBJ2-7	TRBV7-8	TRBD2	CASSLGLAGPRGYEQYF	TGTGCCAGCAGCCTCGGACTAGCGGGACCCCGGGGCTACGAGCAGTACTTC
-	TRBJ2-2	TRBV3-1	-	CASSQGPLDTGELFF	TGTGCCAGCAGCCAGGGACCTCTGGACACCGGGGAGCTGTTTTTT
-	TRBJ1-2	TRBV27	TRBD1	CASGTVNYGYTF	TGTGCCAGCGGGACAGTTAACTATGGCTACACCTTC
-	TRBJ1-4	TRBV6-1	-	CATLGVNEKLFF	TGTGCCACCCTAGGGGTTAATGAAAAACTGTTTTTT
few	TRBJ2-7	TRBV3-1	TRBD2	CASSHAGLAGMEQYF	TGTGCCAGCAGCCACGCGGGACTAGCGGGGATGGAGCAGTACTTC
-	TRBJ2-2	TRBV6-1	TRBD1	CASSPDRVRTGELFF	TGTGCCAGCAGCCCGGACAGGGTCAGGACCGGGGAGCTGTTTTTT
many	TRBJ2-1	TRBV7-8	-	CASIRTRTYNEQFF	TGTGCCAGCATCAGGACCCGGACCTACAATGAGCAGTTCTTC
-	TRBJ1-1	TRBV27	-	CASSLSMALEAFF	TGTGCCAGCAGTTTATCGATGGCTCTTGAAGCTTTCTTT
few	TRBJ2-7	TRBV28	-	CASSLNAGSYEQYF	TGTGCCAGCAGTTTAAACGCAGGATCCTACGAGCAGTACTTC
-	TRBJ1-5	TRBV5-1	TRBD1	CASSQGQGGPQHF	TGCGCCAGCAGCCAAGGACAGGGCGGGCCCCAGCATTTT
-	TRBJ1-2	TRBV30	TRBD1	CAWRRLGQGWGGYTF	TGTGCCTGGAGGAGGTTGGGACAGGGGTGGGGCGGCTACACCTTC
few	TRBJ1-5	TRBV6-1	-	CASSEIGGNQPQHF	TGTGCCAGCAGTGAAATTGGGGGTAATCAGCCCCAGCATTTT
many	TRBJ2-3	TRBV6-1	TRBD2	CASSEEAGDPTDTQYF	TGTGCCAGCAGTGAAGAAGCGGGAGACCCCACAGATACGCAGTATTTT
many	TRBJ2-5	TRBV6-1	-	CASSHTGAGEETQYF	TGTGCCAGCAGTCACACAGGGGCGGGAGAAGAGACCCAGTACTTC
few	TRBJ2-2	TRBV11-3	-	CASSSRTIAAGELFF	TGTGCCAGCAGCTCTCGGACAATTGCAGCCGGGGAGCTGTTTTTT
-	TRBJ2-2	TRBV7-9	-	CASSASNVLNTGELFF	TGTGCCAGCAGCGCCAGTAATGTTTTGAACACCGGGGAGCTGTTTTTT
many	TRBJ2-3	TRBV7-2	-	CASSLDLGWGTDTQYF	TGTGCCAGCAGCTTAGATCTCGGCTGGGGCACAGATACGCAGTATTTT
many	TRBJ2-1	TRBV24-1	TRBD1	CATSDANPGQGGYNEQFF	TGTGCCACCAGTGATGCCAATCCGGGACAGGGGGGGTACAATGAGCAGTTCTTC
few	TRBJ2-7	TRBV3-1	-	CASSQGPRGTYEQYF	TGTGCCAGCAGCCAAGGACCTAGGGGGACCTACGAGCAGTACTTC
few	TRBJ1-1	TRBV20-1	TRBD1	CSARDRGSGPEAFF	TGCAGTGCTCGGGACAGGGGAAGTGGGCCTGAAGCTTTCTTT
-	TRBJ2-7	TRBV6-5	-	CASSSVGLLAYEQYF	TGTGCCAGCAGTTCCGTCGGACTATTAGCCTACGAGCAGTACTTC
-	TRBJ2-7	TRBV6-5	-	CASSYSRGNEQYF	TGTGCCAGCAGTTACTCTCGGGGAAACGAGCAGTACTTC
-	TRBJ1-4	TRBV6-9	-	CVSSFPGATNEKLFF	TGTGTCAGCAGTTTCCCAGGGGCCACTAATGAAAAACTGTTTTTT
many	TRBJ2-5	TRBV12-5	-	CASGLGLPEETQYF	TGTGCTAGTGGTTTGGGTCTCCCCGAGGAGACCCAGTACTTC
-	TRBJ2-2	TRBV7-3	-	CASRGSNTGELFF	TGTGCCAGCCGTGGATCGAACACCGGGGAGCTGTTTTTT
-	TRBJ2-1	TRBV6-1	-	CASTPTSYNEQFF	TGTGCCAGCACTCCGACTAGCTACAATGAGCAGTTCTTC
few	TRBJ1-2	TRBV6-1	-	CAIPLENQNGYTF	TGTGCCATCCCATTGGAGAACCAGAATGGCTACACCTTC
many	TRBJ2-7	TRBV28	-	CASSSGPGREQYF	TGTGCCAGCAGTTCTGGGCCCGGAAGGGAGCAGTACTTC
-	TRBJ2-1	TRBV18	TRBD2	CASSPRTSGNSHEQFF	TGTGCCAGCTCACCAAGGACTAGCGGGAACTCCCATGAGCAGTTCTTC
-	TRBJ2-2	TRBV7-2	-	CASSFWTPNTGELFF	TGTGCCAGCAGCTTCTGGACTCCTAACACCGGGGAGCTGTTTTTT
many	TRBJ2-7	TRBV6-2/TRBV6-3	TRBD2	CASSEGTSGSYEQYF	TGTGCCAGCAGTGAAGGGACTAGCGGGAGCTACGAGCAGTACTTC
-	TRBJ2-1	TRBV20-1	TRBD1	CSARQDRGRANEQFF	TGCAGTGCTAGACAGGACAGGGGTCGGGCCAATGAGCAGTTCTTC
many	TRBJ2-5	TRBV28	-	CASRLRRETQYF	TGTGCCAGCAGACTTAGAAGAGAGACCCAGTACTTC
many	TRBJ1-2	TRBV6-1	-	CASSPDGYYGYTF	TGTGCCAGCAGCCCCGACGGCTACTATGGCTACACCTTC